Below, 6 T cell receptor beta chains from the same sample are listed, as sequenced in a study of blood T cell repertoires in COVID-19. Sequenced by immunoSEQ multiplex PCR; TCRdb stores in-frame clones only, minus some. The table has 110,000 to 150,000 clones, roughly 80% seen once. The sequencing sample was made of peripheral blood. Every receptor here comes from a human donor in a cohort sampled during active COVID-19.

The V call is TRBV4-3, the J call TRBJ1-1; unclear D gene. CDR3 size: 13 residues. Trimming cost V 4 bases and J 5 bases, with 11 bases left between them. Per germline, CDR1 LGHNA and CDR2 YSLEER. CDR3 region: CASSLRPRTEAFF. The DNA of the CDR3 is TGCGCCAGCAGCCTCCGCCCCAGGACTGAAGCTTTCTTT.

CDR3 protein: CASSFLGGAEETQYF. DNA for the CDR3: TGTGCCAGCAGTTTCTTGGGGGGGGCAGAGGAGACCCAGTACTTC. The rearrangement links TRBV7-9 to TRBJ2-5, with D tentatively TRBD2 (7 bases). CDR3 size: 15 residues. Per the germline V gene, CDR1 is SEHNR and CDR2 is FQNEAQ (reference sequence). Between the trimmed V and J ends, which lost 6 bases and 5 bases, there was a span of 19 bases.

V is TRBV18 and J is TRBJ2-5; D possibly corresponds to TRBD2 (5 bases). Germline V gene sequence: CDR1 KGHSH, CDR2 LQKENI. Between the trimmed V and J ends, which lost 3 bases and 5 bases, there was a span of 16 bases. The CDR3 spans 15 residues. CDR3 bases: TGTGCCAGCTCACCTCGCAAGGGTACGGGGGAGACCCAGTACTTC. It specifies CASSPRKGTGETQYF.

The chain carries TRBV5-1 and TRBJ1-6; 10 nucleotides line up with TRBD1. With V trimmed by 0 bases and J by 10 bases, 4 bases remained unmatched. CDR1 SGHRS and CDR2 YFSETQ come from the germline V gene. The CDR3 extends over 15 amino acids. CDR3 DNA sequence: TGCGCCAGCAGCTTGGGGGGACAGGGGAAATCACCCCTCCACTTT. It codes for CASSLGGQGKSPLHF.

The gene calls are TRBV20-1 and TRBJ1-2; 8 nucleotides match TRBD1. The CDR3 runs to 11 residues. Germline CDR1 DFQATT, CDR2 SNEGSKA (reference sequence). The junction had 4 bases not matched to a gene; V was cut back by 6 bases and J by 7 bases. The CDR3 loop is CSAHTGGGYTF. CDR3 sequence (DNA): TGCAGTGCCCACACAGGGGGTGGCTACACCTTC.

The chain employs TRBV27 and TRBJ2-7, with 7 nucleotides matching TRBD2. Germline CDR1 is MNHEY and CDR2 is SMNVEV (reference sequence). Losses at the gene ends were 3 bases for V and 2 bases for J; bases not matched to a gene: 7. The CDR3 is made up of 15 amino acids. As DNA, the CDR3 is TGTGCCAGCAGTTTCGGCCGGGGGGAAACCTACGAGCAGTACTTC. This codes for CASSFGRGETYEQYF.